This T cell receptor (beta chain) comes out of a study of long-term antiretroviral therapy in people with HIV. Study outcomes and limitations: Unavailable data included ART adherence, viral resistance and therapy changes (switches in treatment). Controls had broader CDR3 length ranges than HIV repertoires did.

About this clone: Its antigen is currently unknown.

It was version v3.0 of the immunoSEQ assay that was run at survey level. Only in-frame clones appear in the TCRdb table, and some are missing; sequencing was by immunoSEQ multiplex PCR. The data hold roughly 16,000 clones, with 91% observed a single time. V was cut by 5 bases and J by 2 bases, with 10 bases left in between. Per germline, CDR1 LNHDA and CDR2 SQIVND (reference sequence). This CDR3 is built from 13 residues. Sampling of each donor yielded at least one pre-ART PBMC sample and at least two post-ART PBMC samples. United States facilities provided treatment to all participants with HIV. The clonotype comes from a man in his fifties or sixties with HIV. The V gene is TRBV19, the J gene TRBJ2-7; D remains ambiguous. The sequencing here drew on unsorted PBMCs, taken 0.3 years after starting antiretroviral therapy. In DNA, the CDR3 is TGTGCCAGTAGTCCCGCCAATACCTACGAGCAGTACTTC. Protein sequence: CASSPANTYEQYF.